These 32 T cell receptor beta chains share one sample of origin, sequenced in a study of blood T cell repertoires in COVID-19. Clones were read by immunoSEQ multiplex PCR, and TCRdb kept only the in-frame ones, dropping some. The table records 300,000 to 350,000 clones, 75% to 95% of them present only once. Sequencing used peripheral blood. Receptors originate from a young woman with COVID-19, enrolled during active disease.

This clone was recorded only once. The chain has TRBV6-5 and TRBJ1-4; possible D gene TRBD1, 6 bases. V lost 6 bases and J 8 bases, leaving 13 bases between the germline ends. This CDR3 has 13 residues. Germline V gives CDR1 MNHEY, CDR2 SVGAGI. The CDR3 sequence is CASRNRDNEKLFF. The CDR3 DNA is TGTGCCAGCAGAAACCGGGACAACGAAAAACTGTTTTTT.

The V gene is TRBV7-8, the J gene TRBJ2-2; 8 bases are a match to TRBD2. Germline V lookup: CDR1 SGHVS, CDR2 FQNEAQ. There are 15 residues in the CDR3. J was trimmed by 2 bases and V by 5 bases; bases with no gene match: 4. The CDR3 sequence: CASSHLAGNTGELFF. CDR3 in DNA: TGTGCCAGCAGCCACTTAGCGGGAAACACCGGGGAGCTGTTTTTT.

The chain uses TRBV6-5 and TRBJ1-3; a weak D match, TRBD1 (5 bases). The CDR3 runs 15 residues. CDR1 MNHEY and CDR2 SVGAGI come from the germline V gene. Trimming left V 2 bases short and J 2 bases short, with 10 bases between. CDR3 sequence: CASSYGAGPGNTIYF. The CDR3 nucleotides are TGTGCCAGCAGTTACGGGGCAGGGCCTGGAAACACCATATATTTT.

The V gene is TRBV18, the J gene TRBJ1-1; TRBD1 agrees at 7 bases. The CDR3 length is 13 residues. Germline-derived CDR1 and CDR2 are KGHSH and LQKENI. The V segment lost 4 bases and the J segment 4 bases; nucleotides outside the gene matches: 3. CDR3: CASSQTGRTEAFF. In nucleotides, the CDR3 is TGTGCCAGCTCACAGACAGGGCGCACTGAAGCTTTCTTT.

The rearrangement uses TRBV19 and TRBJ1-5; D unresolved. Germline CDR1 and CDR2: LNHDA and SQIVND (reference sequence). Trimming cost V 3 bases and J 0 bases, with 9 bases left between them. The CDR3 has 15 residues. CDR3 bases: TGTGCCAGTAGTATCCCCCCCGGTAGCAATCAGCCCCAGCATTTT. It codes for CASSIPPGSNQPQHF. Supplemented by reference TRBV19 and TRBJ1-5, the full variable domain reads DGGITQSPKYLFRKEGQNVTLSCEQNLNHDAMYWYRQDPGQGLRLIYYSQIVNDFQKGDIAEGYSVSREKKESFPLTVTSAQKNPTAFYLCASSIPPGSNQPQHFGDGTRLSIL.

This clone has only one observation. The chain combines TRBV7-8 with TRBJ2-2; TRBD2 aligns across 13 bases. In germline, CDR1 is SGHVS, CDR2 FQNEAQ. The V segment lost 5 bases and the J segment 6 bases; nucleotides outside the gene matches: 6. This CDR3 region has 16 residues. The DNA for the CDR3 is TGTGCCAGCAGCCCCCGACTAGCGGGAGGATCCGGGGAGCTGTTTTTT. This gives the protein CASSPRLAGGSGELFF.

The J gene is TRBJ2-7, the V gene TRBV10-3, with 9 bases fitting TRBD2. The CDR3 is 14 residues long. Germline values: CDR1 ENHRY, CDR2 SYGVKD. V trimming: 6 bases; J trimming: 0 bases; junction bases outside the gene matches: 3. Here the CDR3 DNA reads TGTGCCATCAGAAAGCGGGAGGACTCCTACGAGCAGTACTTC. It encodes CAIRKREDSYEQYF.

The chain recombines TRBV30 with TRBJ1-1; weak D call: TRBD1 (5 bases). Germline V gene lookup returns CDR1 GTSNPN and CDR2 SVGIG (reference sequence). This CDR3 is built from 15 residues. Trimming took off 0 bases at V and 6 bases at J, with 17 bases between the two ends. CDR3 sequence reads: CAWSVSGREDPEAFF. CDR3 nucleotides: TGTGCCTGGAGTGTATCTGGCAGGGAGGACCCTGAAGCTTTCTTT. The complete variable domain, with remaining parts taken from reference TRBV30 and TRBJ1-1, reads SQTIHQWPATLVQPVGSPLSLECTVEGTSNPNLYWYRQAAGRGLQLLFYSVGIGQISSEVPQNLSASRPQDRQFILSSKKLLLSDSGFYLCAWSVSGREDPEAFFGQGTRLTVV.

The chain couples TRBV6-5 to TRBJ2-1; 8 bases map to TRBD2. Trimming at V came to 6 bases and at J to 9 bases, leaving 7 bases not matched to a gene. Looked up from germline, CDR1 is MNHEY and CDR2 is SVGAGI. The CDR3 consists of 13 residues. CDR3 DNA: TGTGCCAGCAGAGATGGACTAGCAGGTGAGCAGTTCTTC. Translated: CASRDGLAGEQFF.

The chain recombines TRBV5-6 with TRBJ2-2; D gene uncertain. The germline CDR1 and CDR2 sequences are SGHDT and YYEEEE. Trimming took off 0 bases at V and 7 bases at J, with 7 bases between the two ends. The CDR3 is 13 residues long. The CDR3 DNA sequence: TGTGCCAGCAGCTTGGCAGGTGGCGGGGAGCTGTTTTTT. Protein product: CASSLAGGGELFF. The whole variable domain, remainder taken from reference TRBV5-6 and TRBJ2-2, is DAGVTQSPTHLIKTRGQQVTLRCSPKSGHDTVSWYQQALGQGPQFIFQYYEEEERQRGNFPDRFSGHQFPNYSSELNVNALLLGDSALYLCASSLAGGGELFFGEGSRLTVL.

DNA of the CDR3: TGTGCCAGCAGTCCCGGAGGTGCCCAAATAGGCTACACCTTC. This codes for CASSPGGAQIGYTF. V gene TRBV27 combines with J gene TRBJ1-2; no clear D gene. From germline, CDR1 is MNHEY and CDR2 SMNVEV (reference sequence). Trimming took off 5 bases at V and 8 bases at J, with 18 bases between the two ends. The CDR3 runs 14 residues.

The chain joins TRBV15 to TRBJ1-2; 7 bases are a match to TRBD1. Germline V gene sequence: CDR1 LNHNV, CDR2 YYDKDF (reference sequence). V lost 4 bases to trimming and J lost 8 bases; unmatched junction nucleotides: 16. CDR3 length: 16 amino acids. The CDR3 DNA reads as TGTGCCACCAGCAAAGGGGACAGAGGATTGTTAGGAGGCTACACCTTC. Translating it yields CATSKGDRGLLGGYTF.

The chain employs TRBV14 and TRBJ2-1; TRBD1 is a possible D gene (5 bases). The CDR3 covers 15 residues. Germline V gene data show CDR1 as SGHDN and CDR2 as FVKESK. V was trimmed by 0 bases and J by 8 bases, leaving 14 bases between them. The CDR3 DNA follows: TGTGCCAGCAGCCAAGATCCCCCAGGGTGGGATGAGCAGTTCTTC. Encoded protein: CASSQDPPGWDEQFF.

This rearrangement joins TRBV7-3 to TRBJ2-1, with 10 bases fitting TRBD2. The germline CDR1 and CDR2 sequences are SGHTA and FQGTGA. Trimming at V came to 2 bases and at J to 2 bases, leaving 6 bases not matched to a gene. The CDR3 spans 17 residues. CDR3 sequence reads: CASSLLAGEGTYNEQFF. The DNA for the CDR3 is TGTGCCAGCAGCTTACTAGCGGGAGAAGGTACCTACAATGAGCAGTTCTTC.

Concerning this clone itself: Other nucleotide sequences from this sample produce the same CDR3. The CDR3 coding sequence is TGCAGTGCTAGTCCCCTAGCGGGGGTCGATAAGAAGCAGTACTTC. This sequence encodes CSASPLAGVDKKQYF. The chain combines TRBV20-1 with TRBJ2-7, with 10 bases that match TRBD2. Losses at the gene ends were 3 bases for V and 8 bases for J; bases not matched to a gene: 13. The CDR3 consists of 15 residues. The germline V gene encodes CDR1 DFQATT and CDR2 SNEGSKA (reference sequence).

This rearrangement joins TRBV28 to TRBJ2-3; D gene uncertain. The CDR3 runs 12 residues. Germline CDR1 and CDR2: MDHEN and SYDVKM. V lost 6 bases and J 2 bases, leaving 6 bases between the germline ends. The CDR3 region has the DNA TGTGCCAGCAGCCCAAACACAGATACGCAGTATTTT. It is translated as CASSPNTDTQYF.

The chain couples TRBV6-2 or TRBV6-3 to TRBJ2-1, with D perhaps matching TRBD1 (5 bases). V lost 0 bases and J lost 3, with 6 bases in between. The germline V gene has CDR1 MNHEY and CDR2 SVGEGT. The CDR3 runs 14 residues. The CDR3 loop reads CASSYSGRYNEQFF. The CDR3 DNA reads as TGTGCCAGCAGTTACTCGGGGCGCTACAATGAGCAGTTCTTC.

This chain connects TRBV5-6 to TRBJ1-1; weak D call: TRBD1 (5 bases). V shed 4 bases and J shed 1 base, with 14 bases lying between them. The CDR3 is made up of 15 amino acids. Germline V gene sequence: CDR1 SGHDT, CDR2 YYEEEE. The CDR3 spells CASSGNTGPNTEAFF. CDR3 nucleotide sequence: TGTGCCAGCAGCGGAAACACAGGACCGAACACTGAAGCTTTCTTT.

The rearrangement links TRBV27 to TRBJ2-1, with TRBD1 identical over 7 bases. J was trimmed by 9 bases and V by 5 bases; bases with no gene match: 13. The length of the CDR3 is 15 residues. Per germline, CDR1 MNHEY and CDR2 SMNVEV (reference sequence). Here the CDR3 reads CASSPAGTADREQFF. In DNA, the CDR3 is TGTGCCAGCAGTCCAGCCGGGACAGCGGACCGTGAGCAGTTCTTC.

This clone has only a few counts. The chain recombines TRBV6-1 with TRBJ2-3, with 10 bases that match TRBD1. The V and J ends lost 3 bases and 3 bases, in that order; junction bases with no gene match: 3. CDR3 length equals 15 residues. Per germline, CDR1 MNHNS and CDR2 SASEGT. The CDR3 sequence: CASSDGQGVTDTQYF. In DNA form, the CDR3 reads TGTGCCAGCAGTGATGGACAGGGGGTAACAGATACGCAGTATTTT.

The sample holds one count of this clone. This chain connects TRBV4-1 to TRBJ1-5, with D possibly matching TRBD1 (6 bases). V lost 11 bases, J lost 2 bases, and 10 bases lay in between. The CDR3 spans 12 residues. CDR1 MGHRA and CDR2 YSYEKL come from the germline V gene. CDR3 residues: CAAGAGNQPQHF. The CDR3 nucleotides are TGCGCCGCGGGGGCTGGCAATCAGCCCCAGCATTTT.

The table lists this clone with a count of one. The chain uses TRBV25-1 and TRBJ2-7; no firm D call. V was cut by 4 bases and J by 3 bases, with 4 bases left in between. Germline lookup yields CDR1 MGHDK and CDR2 SYGVNS. The CDR3 covers 11 residues. The CDR3: CASSALYEQYF. For the CDR3, the DNA is TGTGCCAGCAGTGCACTCTACGAGCAGTACTTC.

V usage is TRBV10-3 and J usage is TRBJ2-1; TRBD2 aligns across 7 bases. Germline CDR1 is ENHRY and CDR2 is SYGVKD. Losses at the gene ends were 6 bases for V and 0 bases for J; bases not matched to a gene: 14. This CDR3 has 18 residues. The CDR3 region is CAISPRGGAGTSYNEQFF. As DNA, the CDR3 is TGTGCCATCAGCCCGCGTGGTGGAGCGGGGACCTCCTACAATGAGCAGTTCTTC.

Regarding this clone: At one end, the junction sequence differs from germline, possibly due to a read error. The chain recombines TRBV7-7 with TRBJ2-7; tentatively, D is TRBD1 (5 bases). This CDR3 has 13 amino acids. Germline values: CDR1 SSHAT, CDR2 FNYEAQ (reference sequence). CDR3 sequence reads: CASSPGPAYEQYF. The CDR3 coding sequence is TGTGCTAGCAGCCCAGGGCCCGCCTACGAGCAGTACTTC.

This clone has a single count. This chain links TRBV2 with TRBJ2-7; D unresolved. The germline V gene encodes CDR1 SNHLY and CDR2 FYNNEI. V dropped 6 bases and J dropped 2 bases, with 14 bases sitting between them. CDR3 length: 14 residues. CDR3 DNA: TGTGCCAGCAGAGAGGTGACTGACGCCTACGAGCAGTACTTC. Protein sequence: CASREVTDAYEQYF.

This sequence joins TRBV10-3 and TRBJ2-2, with 8 bases fitting TRBD1. Germline V CDR1 and CDR2: ENHRY, SYGVKD. The CDR3 is 19 residues long. The V and J ends lost 0 bases and 3 bases, in that order; junction bases with no gene match: 12. The CDR3 nucleotides are TGTGCCATCAGTGAGTCGATAGGCGCCGGGACAGGCCACACCGGGGAGCTGTTTTTT. It encodes CAISESIGAGTGHTGELFF.

This sequence joins TRBV7-2 and TRBJ2-1; 13 bases align to TRBD2. CDR1 is SGHTA, CDR2 FQGNSA, per germline. CDR3 length: 15 residues. The CDR3 DNA follows: TGTGCAAGCCTTTACGGGACTAGCGGGACGTATGAGCAGTTCTTC. It translates to CASLYGTSGTYEQFF. Filled out from reference TRBV7-2 and TRBJ2-1, the complete variable domain reads GAGVSQSPSNKVTEKGKDVELRCDPISGHTALYWYRQSLGQGLEFLIYFQGNSAPDKSGLPSDRFSAERTGGSVSTLTIQRTQQEDSAVYLCASLYGTSGTYEQFFGPGTRLTVL.

The genes are TRBV14 and TRBJ1-4; 7 bases are a match to TRBD1. Germline V gene lookup returns CDR1 SGHDN and CDR2 FVKESK. The CDR3 covers 14 residues. The ends lost 4 bases at V and 3 bases at J; junction bases unmatched: 2. The chain's CDR3 is CASSPGQPNEKLFF. The CDR3 nucleotides are TGTGCCAGCAGCCCGGGACAGCCTAATGAAAAACTGTTTTTT.

CDR3 DNA: TGTGCCAGCAGCTCCCCTAGCACAGATACGCAGTATTTT. Translation gives CASSSPSTDTQYF. This rearrangement joins TRBV7-3 to TRBJ2-3; D is ambiguous. CDR3 size: 13 residues. The V and J ends lost 4 bases and 0 bases respectively, with 5 bases between them. CDR1 is SGHTA, CDR2 FQGTGA, per germline.

The chain couples TRBV19 to TRBJ1-2, with 7 positions matching TRBD1. J gave up 2 bases and V 3 bases, and 3 bases lay outside the gene matches. The CDR3 runs 14 residues. Per germline, CDR1 LNHDA and CDR2 SQIVND (reference sequence). In DNA form, the CDR3 reads TGTGCCAGTAGTATTGGACAGGACAACTATGGCTACACCTTC. Protein product: CASSIGQDNYGYTF. Together with reference TRBV19 and TRBJ1-2, the CDR3 gives the full variable domain: DGGITQSPKYLFRKEGQNVTLSCEQNLNHDAMYWYRQDPGQGLRLIYYSQIVNDFQKGDIAEGYSVSREKKESFPLTVTSAQKNPTAFYLCASSIGQDNYGYTFGSGTRLTVV.

This chain connects TRBV11-2 to TRBJ1-5, with 8 nucleotides matching TRBD1. CDR3 length: 15 amino acids. CDR1 is SGHAT and CDR2 is FQNNGV in the germline V gene. V gave up 1 base and J gave up 4 bases; unmatched junction bases: 3. The CDR3 here is CASSLGGQENQPQHF. The CDR3 DNA sequence: TGTGCCAGCAGCTTAGGGGGACAGGAAAATCAGCCCCAGCATTTT.

This clone was picked up a small number of times. This chain uses TRBV7-9 with TRBJ1-2; a weak D match, TRBD1 (6 bases). This CDR3 comprises 13 residues. Trimming removed 6 bases from V and 5 bases from J, with 13 bases in between. The V gene's germline CDR1 is SEHNR and CDR2 FQNEAQ (reference sequence). The chain's CDR3 is CASSPLRGYGYTF. The CDR3 DNA sequence: TGTGCCAGCAGTCCCCTGAGGGGGTATGGCTACACCTTC.